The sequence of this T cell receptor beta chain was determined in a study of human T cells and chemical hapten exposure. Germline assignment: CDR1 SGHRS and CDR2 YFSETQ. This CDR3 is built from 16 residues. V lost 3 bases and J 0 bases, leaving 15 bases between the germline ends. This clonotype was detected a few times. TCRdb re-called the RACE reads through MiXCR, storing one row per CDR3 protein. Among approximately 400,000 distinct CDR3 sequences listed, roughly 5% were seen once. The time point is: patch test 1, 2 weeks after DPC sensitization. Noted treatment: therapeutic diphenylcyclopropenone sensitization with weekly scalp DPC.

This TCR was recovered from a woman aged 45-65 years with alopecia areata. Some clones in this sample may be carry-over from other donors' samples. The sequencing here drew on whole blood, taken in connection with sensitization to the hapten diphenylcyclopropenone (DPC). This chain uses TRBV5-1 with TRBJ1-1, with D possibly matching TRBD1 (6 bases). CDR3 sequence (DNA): TGCGCCAGCAGCTACGACCGGGACACCGTGAACACTGAAGCTTTCTTT. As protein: CASSYDRDTVNTEAFF.